The source of this TCR beta chain is a study of T cells in Graves' hyperthyroidism and ophthalmopathy. Overall study context: Pretreatment peripheral blood was obtained at initial diagnosis.

General study findings and limits: Within blood appeared most thyroid clonotypes that had expanded above 0.001.

It was RNA transcripts that yielded the amplified TCR beta CDR3 regions. HTBI primers were employed in a first-round RT-PCR of the TCR CDR3. TCRdb passed the multiplex PCR reads through MiXCR, listing each CDR3 protein once. The data hold fewer than 400,000 distinct CDR3 sequences, with over 13% observed a single time. Diagnoses used clinical symptoms, serum thyroxine and TRAb, thyroid ultrasound and orbital computed tomography. Germline assignment: CDR1 SGHNT and CDR2 YENEEA. The CDR3 has 15 residues. Comments on this clonotype: Its matching antigen is unknown. A much larger clonotype is one base distant, so this may be a read error.

This sequence joins TRBV11-3 and TRBJ2-3; possible D gene TRBD2, 5 bases. Material for sequencing was blood. This sequence was found in a man aged 50 to 60 with Graves' ophthalmopathy. CDR3 sequence reads: CAGSLASGKTDTQYF. CDR3 DNA: TGTGCCGGCAGCTTAGCGTCGGGAAAAACAGATACGCAGTATTTT.